These T cell receptor beta chains were read from a single sample in a study of shared clonotypes between healthy human individuals. Sequencing used immunoSEQ multiplex PCR; TCRdb keeps in-frame clones, though not all of them. Among a few million clones listed, approximately 93% were seen once. The specimen sequenced was naive CD4+ T cells from PBMCs. All receptors derive from a man younger than 35 in good health. Some clones in this sample may be carry-over from other donors' samples. CDR3s include the opening cysteine and the closing phenylalanine or tryptophan. A D gene is named only where the DNA matches it firmly. Size is stated for part of the rows, as once, few or many counts, or as a class when the clone is expanded.

J gene,D gene,V gene,clone size,CDR3 DNA,CDR3 protein
TRBJ1-1,.,TRBV9,.,TGTGCCAGCAGCGTAAGAACCGACAGTGAAGCTTTCTTT,CASSVRTDSEAFF
TRBJ2-7,.,TRBV6-1,.,TGTGCCAGCAGGTGGGCGGCAGGCTACGAGCAGTACTTC,CASRWAAGYEQYF
TRBJ2-5,TRBD1,TRBV7-9,.,TGTGCCAGCAGCTCTACAGGGGTGGAGACCCAGTACTTC,CASSSTGVETQYF
TRBJ1-4,TRBD1,TRBV5-3,once,TGTGCCAGAAGCTCACCAGATCCGGGACAGCAAGTTACAACTAATGAAAAACTGTTTTTT,CARSSPDPGQQVTTNEKLFF
TRBJ1-1,.,TRBV30,.,TGTGCCTGGATGATGGCGACAATTCCCATGAACACTGAAGCTTTCTTT,CAWMMATIPMNTEAFF
TRBJ2-7,.,TRBV28,.,TGTGCCAGCAGACAAATCAGGGCCGGCGAGCAGTACTTC,CASRQIRAGEQYF
TRBJ1-6,.,TRBV21-1,.,TGTGCCAGCAGAGGGGCGACTAAATCGGGGGGCGTCGATTCACCCCTCCACTTT,CASRGATKSGGVDSPLHF
TRBJ1-1,TRBD1,TRBV5-1,.,TGCGCCAGCAATGACAGGGTTGGCACTGAAGCTTTCTTT,CASNDRVGTEAFF
TRBJ2-7,.,TRBV5-1,.,TGCGCCAGCAGCCCAGACGTGTCCTACGAGCAGTACTTC,CASSPDVSYEQYF
TRBJ2-7,.,TRBV7-3,.,TGTGCCAGCAGCCAAACTCAAGCCTACGAGCAGTACTTC,CASSQTQAYEQYF